This TCR beta chain was retrieved from a study of blood T cell repertoires in COVID-19. Study summary: T cells, B-cell-depleted T cells, or PBMCs provided the cDNA or gDNA that served as material.

This clone came up a few times. Trimming cost V 8 bases and J 0 bases, with 11 bases left between them. The CDR3 covers 14 residues. Looked up from germline, CDR1 is MNHEY and CDR2 is SVGAGI. Sequencing was performed with immunoSEQ multiplex PCR; in TCRdb, only in-frame clones are kept and a portion is missing. This sample has roughly 230,000 clones, with about four fifths found just once. The clonotype was recovered from a man aged 45-65 years with acute or convalescent COVID-19. The chain carries TRBV6-5 and TRBJ1-3; D possibly corresponds to TRBD1 (5 bases). Specimen: peripheral blood. CDR3: CASRQGDSGNTIYF. The DNA of the CDR3 is TGTGCCAGCCGTCAGGGCGACTCTGGAAACACCATATATTTT.